The clone carrying this TCR beta chain was picked up one time. Its antigen remains unknown. These data belong to a study of cytomegalovirus exposure and HLA in healthy donors. Study-level results: Roughly even sequencing depth across donors was the assumption behind the presence/absence analyses. V- and J-gene trimming of TCR beta was linked (in a later analysis) to a missense DCLRE1C variant.

Between the trimmed V and J ends, which lost 8 bases and 4 bases, there was a span of 15 bases. Germline V gene data show CDR1 as SNHLY and CDR2 as FYNNEI. The CDR3 sequence is 14 residues long. The PCR was carried out with 60 Vbeta primers and 13 Jbeta primers. TCRdb's copy holds only in-frame clones and misses some; the assay was immunoSEQ multiplex PCR. The table records about 190,000 clones, roughly four fifths of them present only once. Sequencing input: PBMCs. J is TRBJ1-3 and V is TRBV2; D may be TRBD1 (5 bases). This TCR was sampled from a young woman in good health and CMV-seronegative. The CDR3, as DNA: TGTGCCAGCCAAACCCGGACATCCGGAAACACCATATATTTT. Its protein product is CASQTRTSGNTIYF.